These 15 T cell receptor beta chains were all obtained from the same sample, sequenced in a study of shared clonotypes between healthy human individuals. Some clones are missing from TCRdb's copy, which holds only in-frame ones; the method was immunoSEQ multiplex PCR. The sample records roughly 1,500,000 clones, roughly 98.5% being singletons. Sequences were obtained from naive CD4+ T cells sorted from blood. Subset in this sample: CD45RA+ positively selected. Receptors were obtained from a man aged 25-45 years in good health.

This sequence joins TRBV30 and TRBJ2-7, with TRBD1 matching 7 bases. Germline V gene lookup returns CDR1 GTSNPN and CDR2 SVGIG (reference sequence). The J segment lost 0 bases and the V segment lost 2 bases, leaving 13 bases of the junction unmatched. The CDR3 is 17 residues long. CDR3 nucleotide sequence: TGTGCCTGGAGTTCACCACCGGGACAGAACTACTCCTACGAGCAGTACTTC. Its translation: CAWSSPPGQNYSYEQYF.

This sequence joins TRBV28 and TRBJ1-2; a possible D gene is TRBD1 (6 bases). With 6 bases removed from V and 3 bases from J, the gap between germline ends came to 17 bases. The CDR3 covers 15 residues. Germline loops: CDR1 MDHEN, CDR2 SYDVKM. The CDR3 protein is CASRFPTGFHYGYTF. The CDR3 DNA reads as TGTGCCAGCAGATTCCCCACAGGGTTCCACTATGGCTACACCTTC.

The J gene is TRBJ2-2, the V gene TRBV18; 8 bases agree with TRBD1. Germline trimming cut 6 bases from V and 4 bases from J; bases unmatched to any gene: 13. The germline V gene encodes CDR1 KGHSH and CDR2 LQKENI. The CDR3 extends over 17 amino acids. This CDR3 reads CASSPKAQGAGTGELFF. The CDR3 coding sequence is TGTGCCAGCTCGCCCAAGGCCCAGGGGGCGGGCACCGGGGAGCTGTTTTTT.

V is TRBV7-2 and J is TRBJ2-6, with 7 bases that match TRBD2. The V gene's germline CDR1 is SGHTA and CDR2 FQGNSA. This CDR3 is built from 16 residues. J gave up 3 bases and V 5 bases, and 7 bases lay outside the gene matches. The CDR3: CASSRKRDYGANVLTF. In DNA, the CDR3 is TGTGCCAGCAGCCGAAAGCGGGACTATGGGGCCAACGTCCTGACTTTC.

The chain combines TRBV2 with TRBJ2-1, with D perhaps TRBD2 (5 bases). Between the trimmed V and J ends, which lost 4 bases and 3 bases, there was a span of 28 bases. This CDR3 comprises 20 residues. CDR1 and CDR2 from the germline V gene are SNHLY and FYNNEI. DNA of the CDR3: TGTGCCAGCAGTGCCTCCCACCCGGGGAGTCCCGAGGTTTTCTACAATGAGCAGTTCTTC. Translation gives CASSASHPGSPEVFYNEQFF. Together with reference TRBV2 and TRBJ2-1, the CDR3 gives the full variable domain: EPEVTQTPSHQVTQMGQEVILRCVPISNHLYFYWYRQILGQKVEFLVSFYNNEISEKSEIFDDQFSVERPDGSNFTLKIRSTKLEDSAMYFCASSASHPGSPEVFYNEQFFGPGTRLTVL.

Remarks on this clone: Other DNA sequences in the sample encode the same CDR3. V and J are TRBV7-2 and TRBJ2-7, with D unresolved. In germline, CDR1 is SGHTA, CDR2 FQGNSA. The V gene lost 5 bases and the J gene lost 4 bases, with 6 bases spanning the gap. This CDR3 has 11 amino acids. The CDR3 here is CASSRSYEQYF. CDR3 bases: TGTGCCAGCAGCCGCAGTTACGAGCAGTACTTC.

The gene calls are TRBV28 and TRBJ2-2; no firm D call. Germline CDR1 reads MDHEN; CDR2 reads SYDVKM. This CDR3 contains 16 residues. The ends were cut back, 2 bases at V and 3 bases at J, with 13 bases in the middle. In nucleotides, the CDR3 is TGTGCCAGCAGTTTACCTCAACATTCGGACACCGGGGAGCTGTTTTTT. As protein: CASSLPQHSDTGELFF. Complete variable domain (other parts from reference TRBV28 and TRBJ2-2): DVKVTQSSRYLVKRTGEKVFLECVQDMDHENMFWYRQDPGLGLRLIYFSYDVKMKEKGDIPEGYSVSREKKERFSLILESASTNQTSMYLCASSLPQHSDTGELFFGEGSRLTVL.

This chain links TRBV27 with TRBJ1-2; a possible D gene is TRBD1 (5 bases). The V end was cut by 5 bases, the J end by 8 bases, with 15 bases between. This CDR3 region has 13 residues. Germline loops: CDR1 MNHEY, CDR2 SMNVEV (reference sequence). DNA for the CDR3: TGTGCCAGCAGTCAGGACAACTTCGGAGGCTACACCTTC. As protein: CASSQDNFGGYTF.

This chain joins TRBV10-1 and TRBJ1-4, with D possibly TRBD1 on 6 matching bases. CDR3 length: 14 residues. The V gene's germline CDR1 is WNHNN and CDR2 SYGVQD (reference sequence). Trimming pared 4 bases from V and 2 bases from J, leaving 8 bases between. This chain's CDR3 is CASSAGVTNEKLFF. Written as DNA, the CDR3 is TGCGCCAGCAGTGCAGGGGTGACTAATGAAAAACTGTTTTTT.

The chain links TRBV6-5 to TRBJ2-7; D is uncertain. From germline, CDR1 is MNHEY and CDR2 SVGAGI. The CDR3 extends over 13 amino acids. V lost 4 bases and J 7 bases, leaving 14 bases between the germline ends. CDR3 residues: CASSWLKGAEQYF. As DNA, the CDR3 is TGTGCCAGCAGTTGGTTAAAGGGTGCGGAGCAGTACTTC.

CDR3 bases: TGTGCCAGCAGGACTAGCGCAGACGGGGAGCTGTTTTTT. This codes for CASRTSADGELFF. V and J are TRBV5-4 and TRBJ2-2; TRBD2 agrees at 8 bases. With 5 bases clipped from V and 7 bases from J, the junction kept 4 bases outside the gene matches. The CDR3 runs 13 residues. Germline assignment: CDR1 SGHNT and CDR2 YYREEE (reference sequence).

The CDR3 bases are TGTGCCAGCTCACCAGGGACTAGCGGGAGGAAGGGAAATGAGCAGTTCTTC. It translates to CASSPGTSGRKGNEQFF. V usage is TRBV18 and J usage is TRBJ2-1; 15 positions agree with TRBD2. V lost 2 bases to trimming and J lost 7 bases; unmatched junction nucleotides: 6. Per germline, CDR1 KGHSH and CDR2 LQKENI. The CDR3 loop spans 17 amino acids.

The chain carries TRBV6-5 and TRBJ1-5; D possibly corresponds to TRBD1 (6 bases). The germline gives CDR1 MNHEY, CDR2 SVGAGI. CDR3 length: 13 residues. Trimming took off 6 bases at V and 4 bases at J, with 10 bases between the two ends. CDR3 nucleotide sequence: TGTGCCAGCAGGACAGGCGATAATCAGCCCCAGCATTTT. Translating it yields CASRTGDNQPQHF.

The CDR3 DNA is TGTGCCAGCAGCTTGACTGGGGATCCACAGGGGCTGTTTTTT. Amino acids: CASSLTGDPQGLFF. The chain combines TRBV5-5 with TRBJ2-2, with D possibly matching TRBD1 (6 bases). Per the germline V gene, CDR1 is SGHKS and CDR2 is YYEKEE (reference sequence). CDR3 length: 14 residues. V lost 1 base and J 13 bases, leaving 17 bases between the germline ends.

The J gene is TRBJ2-1, the V gene TRBV7-2, with 7 bases that match TRBD1. J lost 1 base, V lost 1 base, and 4 bases had no gene match. The CDR3 length is 16 residues. From germline, CDR1 is SGHTA and CDR2 FQGNSA. The CDR3 is CASSLVGQRSYNEQFF. The CDR3 DNA follows: TGTGCCAGCAGCTTAGTGGGACAGAGATCCTACAATGAGCAGTTCTTC.